Following are 3 T cell receptor beta chains from one sample sequenced in a study of blood T cell repertoires in COVID-19. Libraries were prepared by immunoSEQ multiplex PCR; TCRdb keeps only in-frame clonotypes and omits some of them. This table has about 51,000 clones, 75% to 90% appearing once. Input material: peripheral blood. The receptor set was obtained from a man between 60 and 70 years old with acute or convalescent COVID-19.

The V call is TRBV11-2, the J call TRBJ2-5; 15 nucleotides align to TRBD2. Germline-derived CDR1 and CDR2 are SGHAT and FQNNGV. The CDR3 loop spans 18 amino acids. V shed 5 bases, J shed 5 bases, and the junction held 12 bases outside the gene matches. The CDR3 DNA follows: TGTGCCAGCAGCCGTGGGACTAGCGGGGGGCTGTTAGGTGAGACCCAGTACTTC. Encoded protein: CASSRGTSGGLLGETQYF.

The J gene is TRBJ2-5, the V gene TRBV7-2, with 9 bases fitting TRBD1. The CDR3 consists of 15 residues. J gave up 4 bases and V 3 bases, and 6 bases lay outside the gene matches. In germline, CDR1 is SGHTA, CDR2 FQGNSA. The CDR3: CASSFGQGRPETQYF. Written as DNA, the CDR3 is TGTGCCAGCAGCTTCGGACAGGGGAGGCCAGAGACCCAGTACTTC.

By sample fraction, this clone is medium-sized. The chain carries TRBV19 and TRBJ2-2; 9 bases agree with TRBD2. The V gene end was trimmed by 4 bases and the J gene end by 0 bases; junction bases not matched to a gene: 3. Germline V gene lookup returns CDR1 LNHDA and CDR2 SQIVND (reference sequence). This CDR3 spans 16 amino acids. Here the CDR3 DNA reads TGTGCCAGTAGTACCCGGACTAGCGCGAACACCGGGGAGCTGTTTTTT. Amino acid sequence: CASSTRTSANTGELFF.